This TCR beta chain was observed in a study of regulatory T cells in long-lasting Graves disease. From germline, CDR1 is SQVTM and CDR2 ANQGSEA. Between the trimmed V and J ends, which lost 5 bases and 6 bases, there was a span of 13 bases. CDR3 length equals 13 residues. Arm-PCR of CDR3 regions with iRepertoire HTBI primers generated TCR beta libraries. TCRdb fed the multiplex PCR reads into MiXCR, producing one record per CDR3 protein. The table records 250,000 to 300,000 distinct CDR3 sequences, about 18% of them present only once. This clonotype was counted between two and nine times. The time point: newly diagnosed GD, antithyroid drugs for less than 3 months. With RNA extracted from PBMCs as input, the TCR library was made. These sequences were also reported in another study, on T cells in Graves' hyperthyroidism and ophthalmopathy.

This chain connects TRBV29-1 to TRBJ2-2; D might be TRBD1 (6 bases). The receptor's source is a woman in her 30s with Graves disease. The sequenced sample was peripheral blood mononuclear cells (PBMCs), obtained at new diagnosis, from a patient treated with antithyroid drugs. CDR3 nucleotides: TGCAGCGTTACCACGGACAGCGCCGGGGAGCTGTTTTTT. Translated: CSVTTDSAGELFF.